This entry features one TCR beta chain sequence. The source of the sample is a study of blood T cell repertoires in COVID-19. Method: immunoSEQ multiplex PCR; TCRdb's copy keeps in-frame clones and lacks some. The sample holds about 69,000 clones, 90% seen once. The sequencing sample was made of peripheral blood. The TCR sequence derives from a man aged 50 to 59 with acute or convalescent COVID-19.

CDR3 nucleotide sequence: TGTGCCACCAGTGACGATCCAGGGTTGACGCAGTATTTT. Its protein product is CATSDDPGLTQYF. The V call is TRBV24-1, the J call TRBJ2-3; TRBD1 is a possible D gene (5 bases). The germline V gene has CDR1 KGHDR and CDR2 SFDVKD. The germline V and J ends were trimmed by 4 bases and 9 bases, with 13 bases remaining between them. The CDR3 runs 13 residues.